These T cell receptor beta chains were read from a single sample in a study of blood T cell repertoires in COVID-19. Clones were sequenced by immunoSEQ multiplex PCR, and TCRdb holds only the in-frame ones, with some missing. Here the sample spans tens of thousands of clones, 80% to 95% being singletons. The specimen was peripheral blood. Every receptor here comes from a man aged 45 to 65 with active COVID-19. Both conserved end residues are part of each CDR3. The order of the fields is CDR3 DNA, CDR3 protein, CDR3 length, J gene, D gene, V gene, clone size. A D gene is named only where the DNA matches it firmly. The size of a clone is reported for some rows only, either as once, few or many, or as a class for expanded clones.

CDR3 DNA: TGCGCCAGCAGCACGAACCTACAGGGGAGCTCCTATAATTCACCCCTCCACTTT
CDR3 protein: CASSTNLQGSSYNSPLHF
CDR3 length: 18
J gene: TRBJ1-6
D gene: TRBD1
V gene: TRBV5-1
clone size: NA

CDR3 DNA: TGTGCCATCAGTGAGTCGCTACTAGCGGGAAGGAATGAGCAGTTCTTC
CDR3 protein: CAISESLLAGRNEQFF
CDR3 length: 16
J gene: TRBJ2-1
D gene: TRBD2
V gene: TRBV10-3
clone size: NA

CDR3 DNA: TGTGCCAGCAGTCTAGAGGTTTTCACTAGCGGGACCTACGAGCAGTACTTC
CDR3 protein: CASSLEVFTSGTYEQYF
CDR3 length: 17
J gene: TRBJ2-7
D gene: TRBD2
V gene: TRBV28
clone size: few

CDR3 DNA: TGTGCCATCCAAGCGGGGAAGGGCTTATGGGAGCAGTACTTC
CDR3 protein: CAIQAGKGLWEQYF
CDR3 length: 14
J gene: TRBJ2-7
D gene: TRBD2
V gene: TRBV10-3
clone size: NA

CDR3 DNA: TGTGCCAGCAGTTCAGGGGTCATTGCCAATGAGCAGTTCTTC
CDR3 protein: CASSSGVIANEQFF
CDR3 length: 14
J gene: TRBJ2-1
D gene: NA
V gene: TRBV9
clone size: once

CDR3 DNA: TGTGCCAGCAGACGACCGGGACTAGCTGAGGGGTCCTCCTACGAGCAGTACTTC
CDR3 protein: CASRRPGLAEGSSYEQYF
CDR3 length: 18
J gene: TRBJ2-7
D gene: TRBD2
V gene: TRBV27
clone size: NA

CDR3 DNA: TGTGCCAGCAGCGTAGAGGCAGGGGATTCACCCCTCCACTTT
CDR3 protein: CASSVEAGDSPLHF
CDR3 length: 14
J gene: TRBJ1-6
D gene: NA
V gene: TRBV9
clone size: NA

CDR3 DNA: TGCAGCGCCGCCCCGGGACAGGGAGGTGACGAGCAGTACTTC
CDR3 protein: CSAAPGQGGDEQYF
CDR3 length: 14
J gene: TRBJ2-7
D gene: TRBD1
V gene: TRBV29-1
clone size: NA

CDR3 DNA: TGTGCCAGCAGCCAAGATATGACACGCAACCAGCCCCAGCATTTT
CDR3 protein: CASSQDMTRNQPQHF
CDR3 length: 15
J gene: TRBJ1-5
D gene: NA
V gene: TRBV4-2
clone size: NA

CDR3 DNA: TGTGCCAGCAGCTCGTTGACAGGGAGCTCCTACGAGCAGTACTTC
CDR3 protein: CASSSLTGSSYEQYF
CDR3 length: 15
J gene: TRBJ2-7
D gene: TRBD1
V gene: TRBV7-9
clone size: NA

CDR3 DNA: TGTGCCAGCAGCTCGGGACAGGGTAATGAAAAACTGTTTTTT
CDR3 protein: CASSSGQGNEKLFF
CDR3 length: 14
J gene: TRBJ1-4
D gene: TRBD1
V gene: TRBV7-2
clone size: NA

CDR3 DNA: TGTGCCAGCAGCTTCGGGCGGGGGGCTCAGTACTTC
CDR3 protein: CASSFGRGAQYF
CDR3 length: 12
J gene: TRBJ2-7
D gene: TRBD2
V gene: TRBV7-9
clone size: NA

CDR3 DNA: TGTGCCAGCAGTTTCTCGGGAGCCCCACCTAATGAAAAACTGTTTTTT
CDR3 protein: CASSFSGAPPNEKLFF
CDR3 length: 16
J gene: TRBJ1-4
D gene: NA
V gene: TRBV28
clone size: NA

CDR3 DNA: TGCGCCAGCAGCCCGATAGCCGAAACCTACAATGAGCAGTTCTTC
CDR3 protein: CASSPIAETYNEQFF
CDR3 length: 15
J gene: TRBJ2-1
D gene: NA
V gene: TRBV5-1
clone size: NA

CDR3 DNA: TGTGCCAGCAGTTCCGGGACCCCTAGCGGGACCCAGTACTTC
CDR3 protein: CASSSGTPSGTQYF
CDR3 length: 14
J gene: TRBJ2-5
D gene: TRBD2
V gene: TRBV6-5
clone size: NA

CDR3 DNA: TGTGCCAGCAGCCCCTTGAGGGGGCGGGTGAACACTGAAGCTTTCTTT
CDR3 protein: CASSPLRGRVNTEAFF
CDR3 length: 16
J gene: TRBJ1-1
D gene: TRBD1
V gene: TRBV11-2
clone size: NA

CDR3 DNA: TGTGCCACCAGTGATTTGAGGGCAACAGGGGGCACCGGGGAGCTGTTTTTT
CDR3 protein: CATSDLRATGGTGELFF
CDR3 length: 17
J gene: TRBJ2-2
D gene: TRBD1
V gene: TRBV24-1
clone size: NA

CDR3 DNA: TGTGCCAGCAGCGGAGCGGGGGGAACCGGGGAGCTGTTTTTT
CDR3 protein: CASSGAGGTGELFF
CDR3 length: 14
J gene: TRBJ2-2
D gene: TRBD2
V gene: TRBV7-6
clone size: NA

CDR3 DNA: TGTGCCAGCAGTGAAGACAGGGGAGACACTGAAGCTTTCTTT
CDR3 protein: CASSEDRGDTEAFF
CDR3 length: 14
J gene: TRBJ1-1
D gene: TRBD1
V gene: TRBV6-1
clone size: NA

CDR3 DNA: TGTGCCAGCAGCGCGGACAGGGGGCGAACAGATACGCAGTATTTT
CDR3 protein: CASSADRGRTDTQYF
CDR3 length: 15
J gene: TRBJ2-3
D gene: TRBD1
V gene: TRBV11-3
clone size: NA

CDR3 DNA: TGCGCCAGCAGCCATCTAGCGTCCCCGGATGGCTACGAGCAGTACTTC
CDR3 protein: CASSHLASPDGYEQYF
CDR3 length: 16
J gene: TRBJ2-7
D gene: NA
V gene: TRBV4-1
clone size: few

CDR3 DNA: TGTGCCAGCAGTTTAAGACGGACAATTATCACAGATACGCAGTATTTT
CDR3 protein: CASSLRRTIITDTQYF
CDR3 length: 16
J gene: TRBJ2-3
D gene: NA
V gene: TRBV28
clone size: NA

CDR3 DNA: TGTGCCAGCAGTCTGCGGGGGGTTACCTACGAGCAGTACTTC
CDR3 protein: CASSLRGVTYEQYF
CDR3 length: 14
J gene: TRBJ2-7
D gene: TRBD2
V gene: TRBV6-2/TRBV6-3
clone size: NA

CDR3 DNA: TGTGCCAGCAGCAAAAAGGGGGCTCGGAACACTGAAGCTTTCTTT
CDR3 protein: CASSKKGARNTEAFF
CDR3 length: 15
J gene: TRBJ1-1
D gene: NA
V gene: TRBV21-1
clone size: NA

CDR3 DNA: TGTGCCAGCAGCGCGACAGACGCAACTAATGAAAAACTGTTTTTT
CDR3 protein: CASSATDATNEKLFF
CDR3 length: 15
J gene: TRBJ1-4
D gene: NA
V gene: TRBV9
clone size: NA

CDR3 DNA: TGTGCCAGCAGCTTATTTAAGTTGTTAGGGAGCCAAGAGACCCAGTACTTC
CDR3 protein: CASSLFKLLGSQETQYF
CDR3 length: 17
J gene: TRBJ2-5
D gene: NA
V gene: TRBV7-9
clone size: NA

CDR3 DNA: TGCAGTGCTAGTGTTGGGACAGGACCCTACAATGAGCAGTTCTTC
CDR3 protein: CSASVGTGPYNEQFF
CDR3 length: 15
J gene: TRBJ2-1
D gene: TRBD1
V gene: TRBV20-1
clone size: NA

CDR3 DNA: TGCAGTGCTTGGGGACAGGGGGCTTTCTTT
CDR3 protein: CSAWGQGAFF
CDR3 length: 10
J gene: TRBJ1-1
D gene: TRBD1
V gene: TRBV20-1
clone size: once

CDR3 DNA: TGCGCCAGCAGCCAGGGGTCAAGCGGAGCAAATTCCTACGAGCAGTACTTC
CDR3 protein: CASSQGSSGANSYEQYF
CDR3 length: 17
J gene: TRBJ2-7
D gene: NA
V gene: TRBV4-3
clone size: few

CDR3 DNA: TGTGCCATCAGTGAGTCGTTTAGGGGCGCACGCGACAATCAGCCCCAGCATTTT
CDR3 protein: CAISESFRGARDNQPQHF
CDR3 length: 18
J gene: TRBJ1-5
D gene: NA
V gene: TRBV10-3
clone size: NA

CDR3 DNA: TGTGCCAGCAGACCGACAGGGGTTACTGGCGAGCAGTACTTC
CDR3 protein: CASRPTGVTGEQYF
CDR3 length: 14
J gene: TRBJ2-7
D gene: TRBD1
V gene: TRBV11-2
clone size: NA

CDR3 DNA: TGTGCCAGCAGCAGCGAGGAGGGGGCCTCGTTGGGGAATTCACCCCTCCACTTT
CDR3 protein: CASSSEEGASLGNSPLHF
CDR3 length: 18
J gene: TRBJ1-6
D gene: TRBD1
V gene: TRBV7-9
clone size: NA

CDR3 DNA: TGCGCCAGCAGCTTGGCTAGCGGTAGCACAGATACGCAGTATTTT
CDR3 protein: CASSLASGSTDTQYF
CDR3 length: 15
J gene: TRBJ2-3
D gene: TRBD2
V gene: TRBV5-1
clone size: NA

CDR3 DNA: TGCGCCAGCAGCACGGGACAGCTTAATGAAAAACTGTTTTTT
CDR3 protein: CASSTGQLNEKLFF
CDR3 length: 14
J gene: TRBJ1-4
D gene: TRBD1
V gene: TRBV5-1
clone size: once

CDR3 DNA: TGTGCCAGCACCCTAGGGACTAGCGGGGGGGCCTCCTACGAGCAGTACTTC
CDR3 protein: CASTLGTSGGASYEQYF
CDR3 length: 17
J gene: TRBJ2-7
D gene: TRBD2
V gene: TRBV7-2
clone size: NA

CDR3 DNA: TGTGCCAGCAGCGGGTGGACTAGCGGGAGCTACGAGCAGTACTTC
CDR3 protein: CASSGWTSGSYEQYF
CDR3 length: 15
J gene: TRBJ2-7
D gene: TRBD2
V gene: TRBV11-2
clone size: few

CDR3 DNA: TGTGCCAGCAGCATCAATAGCAATCAGCCCCAGCATTTT
CDR3 protein: CASSINSNQPQHF
CDR3 length: 13
J gene: TRBJ1-5
D gene: NA
V gene: TRBV11-2
clone size: few

CDR3 DNA: TGTGCCAGCTCACCGGACATTAATGAGCAGTTCTTC
CDR3 protein: CASSPDINEQFF
CDR3 length: 12
J gene: TRBJ2-1
D gene: NA
V gene: TRBV18
clone size: NA

CDR3 DNA: TGCGCCAGCAGCCAAGATCTAAGGGTCCGGGGGACTGAAGCTTTCTTT
CDR3 protein: CASSQDLRVRGTEAFF
CDR3 length: 16
J gene: TRBJ1-1
D gene: NA
V gene: TRBV4-1
clone size: NA

CDR3 DNA: TGCGCCAGCAGTCAATCTGGGCTAGCGGGAGGAAAAGTTGAGCAGTTCTTC
CDR3 protein: CASSQSGLAGGKVEQFF
CDR3 length: 17
J gene: TRBJ2-1
D gene: TRBD2
V gene: TRBV23-1
clone size: NA

CDR3 DNA: TGTGCCAGCAGTTCGCGCCGCAATGAGCAGTTCTTC
CDR3 protein: CASSSRRNEQFF
CDR3 length: 12
J gene: TRBJ2-1
D gene: NA
V gene: TRBV12-3/TRBV12-4
clone size: NA

CDR3 DNA: TGTGCCAGCAGGCCGTTCGGACATTTAAACACTGAAGCTTTCTTT
CDR3 protein: CASRPFGHLNTEAFF
CDR3 length: 15
J gene: TRBJ1-1
D gene: NA
V gene: TRBV6-5
clone size: NA

CDR3 DNA: TGTGCCAGCAGTCGTCAACAGGTATACAATGAGCAGTTCTTC
CDR3 protein: CASSRQQVYNEQFF
CDR3 length: 14
J gene: TRBJ2-1
D gene: NA
V gene: TRBV7-2
clone size: NA

CDR3 DNA: TGTGCCAGCAGCTTGGCACAGGGCGGCACCGGGGAGCTGTTTTTT
CDR3 protein: CASSLAQGGTGELFF
CDR3 length: 15
J gene: TRBJ2-2
D gene: NA
V gene: TRBV5-6
clone size: once

CDR3 DNA: TGTGCCAGCAGTTCAGCGGGGGCCCACACCGGGGAGCTGTTTTTT
CDR3 protein: CASSSAGAHTGELFF
CDR3 length: 15
J gene: TRBJ2-2
D gene: TRBD2
V gene: TRBV28
clone size: NA

CDR3 DNA: TGTGCCAGAAGCTCTACAGGGAAAGGCTCTGAAGCTTTCTTT
CDR3 protein: CARSSTGKGSEAFF
CDR3 length: 14
J gene: TRBJ1-1
D gene: NA
V gene: TRBV5-3
clone size: NA

CDR3 DNA: TGTGCCAGCAGGGGACAGGGGGCGTACGAGCAGTACTTC
CDR3 protein: CASRGQGAYEQYF
CDR3 length: 13
J gene: TRBJ2-7
D gene: TRBD1
V gene: TRBV2
clone size: once

CDR3 DNA: TGCGCCAGCAGCCCCCCTGGCGGGAGATTAGGAACCGGGGAGCTGTTTTTT
CDR3 protein: CASSPPGGRLGTGELFF
CDR3 length: 17
J gene: TRBJ2-2
D gene: TRBD2
V gene: TRBV4-1
clone size: NA

CDR3 DNA: TGTGCCAGCAGGGGACAGGGGGCGTGGGCCTGGACCCAGTACTTC
CDR3 protein: CASRGQGAWAWTQYF
CDR3 length: 15
J gene: TRBJ2-5
D gene: TRBD1
V gene: TRBV6-5
clone size: NA

CDR3 DNA: TGTGCCAGCAGCTTAGGGGCAGGGGGCTATGGCTACACCTTC
CDR3 protein: CASSLGAGGYGYTF
CDR3 length: 14
J gene: TRBJ1-2
D gene: TRBD1
V gene: TRBV7-8
clone size: NA

CDR3 DNA: TGTGCCAGCAGTGTCGCCCCGACAGGGACTAACACTGAAGCTTTCTTT
CDR3 protein: CASSVAPTGTNTEAFF
CDR3 length: 16
J gene: TRBJ1-1
D gene: TRBD1
V gene: TRBV2
clone size: once

CDR3 DNA: TGTGCCAGCAGGCGGCGGGTAGCGAACACTGAAGCTTTCTTT
CDR3 protein: CASRRRVANTEAFF
CDR3 length: 14
J gene: TRBJ1-1
D gene: NA
V gene: TRBV11-3
clone size: NA

CDR3 DNA: TGTGCCAGCAGCTTAGTAGCGTCCGGGACTAGTGTTTATGAGCAGTTCTTC
CDR3 protein: CASSLVASGTSVYEQFF
CDR3 length: 17
J gene: TRBJ2-1
D gene: TRBD2
V gene: TRBV11-2
clone size: NA

CDR3 DNA: TGTGCCAGCAGCTTTGGGCTTACAAGGGAGCAGTTCTTC
CDR3 protein: CASSFGLTREQFF
CDR3 length: 13
J gene: TRBJ2-1
D gene: NA
V gene: TRBV11-3
clone size: few

CDR3 DNA: TGTGCCAGCAGAGCCAGGGTTTATTCTGGAAACACCATATATTTT
CDR3 protein: CASRARVYSGNTIYF
CDR3 length: 15
J gene: TRBJ1-3
D gene: NA
V gene: TRBV2
clone size: NA